A selection of T cell receptor beta chains follows, all from one sample in a study of T cells in Graves' hyperthyroidism and ophthalmopathy. TCRdb re-called the multiplex PCR reads with MiXCR, one entry per CDR3 protein. The sample holds 500,000 to 800,000 distinct CDR3 sequences, approximately 15% seen once. Sequencing was carried out using blood. Every receptor here comes from a woman aged 50 to 60 with Graves' ophthalmopathy. Both conserved end residues are part of each CDR3. D genes are given only for firm matches. The size entry is marked missing in some rows and otherwise reads once, few, many or a size class.

TRBD1	TRBV6-2/TRBV6-3	many	TRBJ1-5	TGTGCCAGCAGAGGGGACAGACCTTATAGCAATCAGCCCCAGCATTTT	CASRGDRPYSNQPQHF
NA	TRBV6-2/TRBV6-3	NA	TRBJ2-4	TGTGCCAGCAGTTACCGGAATATGAACATTCAGTACTTC	CASSYRNMNIQYF
NA	TRBV20-1	NA	TRBJ1-4	TGCAGTGCTACGTATAGGAATGAAAAACTGTTTTTT	CSATYRNEKLFF
NA	TRBV7-9	NA	TRBJ2-1	TGTGTCAGCAGCGGCGCCTCCAGCGGATTCTCCTACAATGAGCAGTTCTTC	CVSSGASSGFSYNEQFF
NA	TRBV2	many	TRBJ1-2	TGTGCCAGCAGTTCGGAGTCTAACTATGGCTACACCTTC	CASSSESNYGYTF
TRBD2	TRBV9	few	TRBJ2-2	TGTGCCAGCAGCGTGGAAGCGGGATCAGACACCGGGGAGCTGTTTTTT	CASSVEAGSDTGELFF
NA	TRBV12-3/TRBV12-4	NA	TRBJ1-5	TGTGCCAGCAGTCCCCAAACCTCTTATACAGGTCAGCCCCAGCATTTT	CASSPQTSYTGQPQHF
TRBD1	TRBV7-9	many	TRBJ1-2	TGTGCCAGCAGCGGACAGGGGGCAGGGTATGGCTACACCTTC	CASSGQGAGYGYTF
NA	TRBV7-2	many	TRBJ2-7	TGTGCCAGCAGCCCGGGATGGGCTTACGAGCAGTACTTC	CASSPGWAYEQYF
TRBD2	TRBV15	NA	TRBJ2-1	TGTGCCACCAGCACCTCTAGCGGGTTTTACAATGAGCAGTTCTTC	CATSTSSGFYNEQFF
TRBD2	TRBV6-2/TRBV6-3	NA	TRBJ2-1	TGTGCCAGCAGTCGACTAGCGGGAGGGCCTTATGGGGAGCAGTTCTTC	CASSRLAGGPYGEQFF
NA	TRBV12-3/TRBV12-4	many	TRBJ2-7	TGTGCCAGCAGGGCAGGTACCTACGAGCAGTACTTC	CASRAGTYEQYF
TRBD1	TRBV7-2	many	TRBJ2-7	TGTGCCAGCAGCCGCATAACAGGGGGCATCGGCGAGCAGTACTTC	CASSRITGGIGEQYF
NA	TRBV11-2	many	TRBJ1-1	TGTGCCAGCAGCTTAGGCGGAGCTGTTATGTGGCGCACTGAAGCTTTCTTT	CASSLGGAVMWRTEAFF
NA	TRBV7-3	many	TRBJ1-1	TGTGCCAGCAGCTTACATAGCACGGACACTGAAGCTTTCTTT	CASSLHSTDTEAFF
NA	TRBV18	few	TRBJ2-1	TGTGCCAGCTCACCACCGCTGGCGGGATTGTACAATGAGCAGTTCTTC	CASSPPLAGLYNEQFF
NA	TRBV20-1	NA	TRBJ2-2	TGCAGTGCCATGAGCGGGTCGACCGGGGAGCTGTTTTTT	CSAMSGSTGELFF
TRBD1	TRBV19	few	TRBJ1-1	TGTGCCAGTAGATCGGACAGGACACTTAACACTGAAGCTTTCTTT	CASRSDRTLNTEAFF
TRBD1	TRBV24-1	many	TRBJ2-5	TGTGCCACCAGTGGCCGAAGTCCGGGACAGGGGGATCAAGAGACCCAGTACTTC	CATSGRSPGQGDQETQYF
TRBD2	TRBV3-1	NA	TRBJ2-5	TGTGCCAGCAGCCCCGCCGGTAGCGGGGAGACCCAGTACTTC	CASSPAGSGETQYF
NA	TRBV5-5	NA	TRBJ2-7	TGTGCCAGCAGCTTGTATCCGACACCAGCCTACGAGCAGTACTTC	CASSLYPTPAYEQYF
TRBD2	TRBV18	few	TRBJ2-1	TGTGCCAGCTCACCTCGAGCGGGGTTGTCCTACAATGAGCAGTTCTTC	CASSPRAGLSYNEQFF
NA	TRBV28	many	TRBJ2-1	TGTGCCAGCAGTTTCTCCAAACTCAGGGAAAATCACTTCAATGAGCAGTTCTTC	CASSFSKLRENHFNEQFF
NA	TRBV19	NA	TRBJ2-2	TGTGCCAGTAGTATCACGGGAGCTCACGGGGAGCTGTTTTTT	CASSITGAHGELFF
NA	TRBV14	few	TRBJ2-1	TGTGCCAGCAGCCGGGTATTCGGCGGGGCCCCCTACAATGAGCAGTTCTTC	CASSRVFGGAPYNEQFF
NA	TRBV19	NA	TRBJ2-3	TGTGCCAGTAGCCACGGGGCCAGGGATACGCAGTATTTT	CASSHGARDTQYF
NA	TRBV9	NA	TRBJ1-6	TGTGCCAGCAGCGTATCGGTCCGGAATTCACCCCTCCACTTT	CASSVSVRNSPLHF
NA	TRBV7-2	few	TRBJ1-4	TGTGCCAGCAGCTCACGGGACGTAGAGGAAAAACTGTTTTTT	CASSSRDVEEKLFF
NA	TRBV28	few	TRBJ2-1	TGTGCCAGCAGTGATAGCTTTGATATGAATGAGCAGTTCTTC	CASSDSFDMNEQFF
TRBD2	TRBV6-1	many	TRBJ2-5	TGTGCCAGCGTAAAACTAGCGGGAGGCCGGGAGACCCAGTACTTC	CASVKLAGGRETQYF
NA	TRBV3-1	many	TRBJ2-6	TGTGCCAGCAGCCCGAGGCCGGTCTCTGGGGCCAACGTCCTGACTTTC	CASSPRPVSGANVLTF
NA	TRBV14	NA	TRBJ2-3	TGTGCCAGCAGAGCAAGGGGAGCAGATACGCAGTATTTT	CASRARGADTQYF
TRBD2	TRBV2	many	TRBJ2-7	TGTGCCAGCAGTTTACCGGGACTAGCGGACTACGAGCAGTACTTC	CASSLPGLADYEQYF
TRBD1	TRBV7-8	many	TRBJ2-7	TGTGCCAGCAGCTTACCGGGACAGGGGATCTCCTACGAGCAGTACTTC	CASSLPGQGISYEQYF
TRBD1	TRBV7-2	many	TRBJ2-5	TGTGCCAGCAGACTAAGGGGGCGAGAGGAGACCCAGTACTTC	CASRLRGREETQYF
TRBD2	TRBV5-6	few	TRBJ2-5	TGTGCCAGCAGCTTGGCACTAGCGTTATACGGGAAAGCGACCCAGTACTTC	CASSLALALYGKATQYF
TRBD1	TRBV20-1	many	TRBJ2-7	TGCAGTGTCCCGACAGGGGACTTCTACGAGCAGTACTTC	CSVPTGDFYEQYF
TRBD1	TRBV28	NA	TRBJ1-5	TGTGCCAGCAGTTTATTGGGACAGGGGGCCGATCAGCCCCAGCATTTT	CASSLLGQGADQPQHF
NA	TRBV29-1	NA	TRBJ2-3	TGCAGCGTTGATGGGGGCGTGTCGCAGTATTTT	CSVDGGVSQYF
NA	TRBV4-3	many	TRBJ2-7	TGCGCCAGCAGCCAAGGACATCTCTTCTCCTACGAGCAGTACTTC	CASSQGHLFSYEQYF